One and the same sample provided the 4 T cell receptor beta chains below, sequenced in a study of blood T cells in healthy people across ages. Using a J-beta primer mix together with a sample-barcoded 5' primer, a second PCR was run for roughly 7 to 11 cycles. A single record per CDR3 protein comes from TCRdb applying MiXCR to the 5' RACE reads. The sample yields over 1,500,000 distinct CDR3 sequences, more than 35% seen once. Sequencing was carried out using blood. The receptors here all came from a human donor in good health.

About this clonotype: No conserved phenylalanine or tryptophan is present at the end of the CDR3, so a read error is the likely explanation. V gene TRBV20-1 combines with J gene TRBJ2-4; 8 nucleotides line up with TRBD1. The V and J ends lost 1 base and 2 bases, in that order; junction bases with no gene match: 4. The CDR3 runs 15 residues. CDR1 DFQATT and CDR2 SNEGSKA come from the germline V gene (reference sequence). CDR3 nucleotides: TGCAGTGCTAGAGGGACAGGGAAGACCAAAAACATTCAGTACGTC. Its translation: CSARGTGKTKNIQYV.

This chain links TRBV6-2 or TRBV6-3 with TRBJ2-5; TRBD1 agrees at 7 bases. CDR1 is MNHEY, CDR2 SVGEGT, per germline. The length of the CDR3 is 15 residues. V gave up 5 bases and J gave up 4 bases; unmatched junction bases: 10. The CDR3 loop is CASSEDRRTGETQYF. DNA for the CDR3: TGTGCCAGCAGTGAGGACAGGCGGACTGGAGAGACCCAGTACTTC.

This sequence joins TRBV7-9 and TRBJ1-1; TRBD1 is a possible D gene (6 bases). Germline assignment: CDR1 SEHNR and CDR2 FQNEAQ (reference sequence). Trimming took 8 bases from V and 4 from J, leaving 17 bases between them. There are 14 residues in the CDR3. DNA of the CDR3: TGTGCCAGCGGAGGGGGACTGTTGAGCACTGAAGCTTTCTTT. As protein: CASGGGLLSTEAFF.

This clonotype was recorded once. One end of the junction varies from germline; a read error may be responsible. This CDR3 reads CARSLWTGDYGYTF. The CDR3 region has the DNA TGTGCCCGCAGTCTCTGGACAGGGGACTATGGCTACACCTTC. The chain is built from TRBV28 and TRBJ1-2, with 9 positions matching TRBD1. This CDR3 contains 14 residues. From germline, CDR1 is MDHEN and CDR2 SYDVKM.